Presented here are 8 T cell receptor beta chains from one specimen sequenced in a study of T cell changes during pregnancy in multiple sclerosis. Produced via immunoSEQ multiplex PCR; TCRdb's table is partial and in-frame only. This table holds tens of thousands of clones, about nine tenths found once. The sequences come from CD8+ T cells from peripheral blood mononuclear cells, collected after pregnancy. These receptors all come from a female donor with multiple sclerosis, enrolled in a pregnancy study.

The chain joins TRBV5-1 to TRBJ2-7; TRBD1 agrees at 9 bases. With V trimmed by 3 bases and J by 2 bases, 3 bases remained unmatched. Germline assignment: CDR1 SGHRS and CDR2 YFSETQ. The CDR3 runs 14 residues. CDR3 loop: CASSSRTGAYEQYF. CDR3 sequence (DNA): TGCGCCAGCAGCTCGCGGACAGGGGCCTACGAGCAGTACTTC.

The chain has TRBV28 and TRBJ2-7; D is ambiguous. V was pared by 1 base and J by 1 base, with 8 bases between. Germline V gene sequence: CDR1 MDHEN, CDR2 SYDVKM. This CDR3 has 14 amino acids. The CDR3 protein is CASSLFIVSYEQYF. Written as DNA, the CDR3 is TGTGCCAGCAGTTTATTTATAGTGTCCTACGAGCAGTACTTC. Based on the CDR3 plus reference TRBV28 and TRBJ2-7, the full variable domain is DVKVTQSSRYLVKRTGEKVFLECVQDMDHENMFWYRQDPGLGLRLIYFSYDVKMKEKGDIPEGYSVSREKKERFSLILESASTNQTSMYLCASSLFIVSYEQYFGPGTRLTVT.

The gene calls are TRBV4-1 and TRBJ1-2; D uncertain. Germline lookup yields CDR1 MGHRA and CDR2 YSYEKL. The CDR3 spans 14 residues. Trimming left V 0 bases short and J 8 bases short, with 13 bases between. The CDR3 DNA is TGCGCCAGCAGCCAAGACGCGGGGATTAGCGGCTACACCTTC. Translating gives CASSQDAGISGYTF.

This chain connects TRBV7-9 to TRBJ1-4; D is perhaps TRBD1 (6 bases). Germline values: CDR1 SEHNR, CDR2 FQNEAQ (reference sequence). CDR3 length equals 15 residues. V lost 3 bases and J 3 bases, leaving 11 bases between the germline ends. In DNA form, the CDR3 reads TGTGCCAGCAGCTTCCACGGACAGCCTAATGAAAAACTGTTTTTT. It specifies CASSFHGQPNEKLFF. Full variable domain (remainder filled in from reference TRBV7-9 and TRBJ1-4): DTGVSQNPRHKITKRGQNVTFRCDPISEHNRLYWYRQTLGQGPEFLTYFQNEAQLEKSRLLSDRFSAERPKGSFSTLEIQRTEQGDSAMYLCASSFHGQPNEKLFFGSGTQLSVL.

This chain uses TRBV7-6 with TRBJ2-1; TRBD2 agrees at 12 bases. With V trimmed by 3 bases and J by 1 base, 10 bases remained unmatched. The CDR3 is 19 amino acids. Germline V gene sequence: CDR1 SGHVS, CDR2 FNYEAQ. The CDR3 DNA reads TGTGCCAGCAGCTTTAGGACTAGCGGGACCCCTAGGTCCTACAATGAGCAGTTCTTC. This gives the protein CASSFRTSGTPRSYNEQFF.

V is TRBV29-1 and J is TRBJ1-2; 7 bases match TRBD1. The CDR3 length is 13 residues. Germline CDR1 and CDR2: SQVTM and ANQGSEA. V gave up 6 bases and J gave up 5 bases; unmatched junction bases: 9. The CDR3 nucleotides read TGCAGCGTACCAGGGGGGTTGTTTTATGGCTACACCTTC. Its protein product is CSVPGGLFYGYTF. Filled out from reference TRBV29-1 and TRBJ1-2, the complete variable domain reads SAVISQKPSRDICQRGTSLTIQCQVDSQVTMMFWYRQQPGQSLTLIATANQGSEATYESGFVIDKFPISRPNLTFSTLTVSNMSPEDSSIYLCSVPGGLFYGYTFGSGTRLTVV.

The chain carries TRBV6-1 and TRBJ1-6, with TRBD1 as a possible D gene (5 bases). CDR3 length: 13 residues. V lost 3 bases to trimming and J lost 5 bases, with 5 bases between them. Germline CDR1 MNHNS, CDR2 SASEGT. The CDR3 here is CASSDRDNSPLHF. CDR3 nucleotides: TGTGCCAGCAGTGACAGGGATAATTCACCCCTCCACTTT.

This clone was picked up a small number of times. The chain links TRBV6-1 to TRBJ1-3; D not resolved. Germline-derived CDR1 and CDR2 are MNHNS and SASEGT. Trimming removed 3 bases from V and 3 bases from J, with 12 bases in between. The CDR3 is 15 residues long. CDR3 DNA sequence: TGTGCCAGCAGTGACCAGGATACTGGTGGAAACACCATATATTTT. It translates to CASSDQDTGGNTIYF.